The present T cell receptor beta chain was sequenced within a study of T cell responses to AZD1222 COVID-19 vaccine. Regarding this clone: No antigen is known for it.

The CDR3 totals 15 residues. V was clipped by 6 bases and J by 6 bases; unmatched bases: 5. The germline V gene encodes CDR1 LGHDT and CDR2 YNNKEL (reference sequence). Whole-study results and caveats: It was only a handful of AZD1222 recipients who were seropositive at baseline.

Sequencing was performed with immunoSEQ multiplex PCR; in TCRdb, only in-frame clones are kept and a portion is missing. The sample includes just under 150,000 clones, nearly 90% of them seen just once. The sequence derives from an adult who received the MenACWY meningococcal vaccine as a control. The chain recombines TRBV3-1 (or the pseudogene TRBV3-2) with TRBJ2-1; 13 positions agree with TRBD2. This specimen was peripheral blood, taken 28 days after the second dose of the MenACWY control vaccine. The DNA for the CDR3 is TGTGCCAGCAGATCGGGACTAGCGGGACTCAATGAGCAGTTCTTC. Residues: CASRSGLAGLNEQFF.